This TCR beta chain was sequenced in a study of blood T cell repertoires in COVID-19. For the study at large: From the United States, Italy and Spain came samples of acute and convalescent COVID-19. Sample material is recorded as cDNA or gDNA derived from T cells, B-cell-depleted T cells, or PBMCs.

Profiled with immunoSEQ multiplex PCR; TCRdb holds only in-frame clones, not every one. The sample includes 110,000 or so clones, approximately 81% seen only once; the top ten take roughly 1.6%. The germline V gene has CDR1 MNHEY and CDR2 SVGEGT. This CDR3 region has 14 residues. Trimming left V 0 bases short and J 1 base short, with 4 bases between. The TCR originated in a man aged 45-65 years with acute or convalescent COVID-19. The gene calls are TRBV6-2 or TRBV6-3 and TRBJ1-5; D remains ambiguous. Sample: peripheral blood. Here the CDR3 reads CASSYSTSNQPQHF. Here the CDR3 DNA reads TGTGCCAGCAGTTACTCGACAAGCAATCAGCCCCAGCATTTT.